The source of this TCR beta chain is a study of OX40 agonist ivuxolimab in advanced cancers. General observations from the study: Dosing at 0.1 to 3.0 mg/kg was accompanied by clonal expansion of CD4+ and CD8+ blood T cells by week 6. Expanded clones were, on average, more numerous in CD8+ T cells than in CD4+.

A note on this clone: The antigen is unknown.

With baseline, cycle 4 day 1, and cycle 7 day 1 as timepoints, blood was sampled. Per germline, CDR1 MDHEN and CDR2 SYDVKM. The CDR3 contains 12 residues. Trimming left V 10 bases short and J 3 bases short, with 10 bases between. Libraries were prepared by immunoSEQ multiplex PCR; TCRdb keeps only in-frame clonotypes and omits some of them. The sample lists about 100,000 clones, about 96% occurring once. The chain combines TRBV28 with TRBJ1-5; no clear D. This receptor was taken from an adult with an advanced solid tumor such as melanoma, head and neck, liver or kidney cancer. Sequenced here: CD4+ or CD8+ T cells sorted from blood, sampled in a trial of the OX40 agonist ivuxolimab. The CDR3 sequence is CATLSLNQPQHF. The DNA of the CDR3 is TGTGCCACCTTGTCCCTCAATCAGCCCCAGCATTTT.